This TCR beta chain stems from a study of T cell responses to AZD1222 COVID-19 vaccine. The protocol was immunoSEQ multiplex PCR, while the TCRdb copy is restricted to in-frame clones and leaves out a portion. The table records about 190,000 clones, approximately 92% of them present only once. General study results and limits: The breadth and depth of Spike-specific TCRs increased once two AZD1222 doses had been given. A mostly white British donor set with more females was recruited, and clonal diversity was possibly underestimated.

As to this clone: What it binds is not known.

Germline CDR1 and CDR2: SGHKS and YYEKEE (reference sequence). The CDR3 sequence is 13 residues long. Between the trimmed V and J ends, which lost 2 bases and 1 base, there was a span of 6 bases. The clonotype was recovered from an adult in good health. The genes are TRBV5-5 and TRBJ1-2; no clear D. The sequenced sample was peripheral blood, obtained on day 0 of AZD1222 vaccination. Here the CDR3 reads CASSLQFNYGYTF. The CDR3 DNA reads TGTGCCAGCAGCTTACAGTTTAACTATGGCTACACCTTC.